The 10 T cell receptor beta chains presented below share a single source sample, sequenced in a study of blood T cell repertoires in COVID-19 (dated by TCRdb to 2018 to 2021). Libraries were built with the immunoSEQ multiplex PCR assay. TCRdb took this table from immuneACCESS and kept in-frame rearrangements with V and J called. Such tables lack part of the clones; where checked against another copy, unresolved V genes explain under half of the gap, and the rest is unexplained. For this sample the table gives some 390,000 clones, of which about nine tenths were detected only once. The ten largest make up approximately 1.5% of the sample. Material: PBMCs or T cells enriched from blood (not recorded which). All receptors derive from a woman aged 25-40 years who had recovered from COVID-19.

The rearrangement uses TRBV4-2 and TRBJ1-1, with TRBD1 matching 7 bases. Per the germline V gene, CDR1 is LGHNA and CDR2 is YNFKEQ. The CDR3 length is 16 residues. The V and J ends lost 4 bases and 5 bases, in that order; junction bases with no gene match: 13. As DNA, the CDR3 is TGTGCCAGCAGCCGTGGTTTAGGGGGCTTGGGTACTGAAGCTTTCTTT. This codes for CASSRGLGGLGTEAFF.

This clone was detected a few times. The chain couples TRBV2 to TRBJ1-5; 7 positions agree with TRBD1. Germline-derived CDR1 and CDR2 are SNHLY and FYNNEI. The CDR3 length is 15 residues. J gave up 3 bases and V 7 bases, and 9 bases lay outside the gene matches. The CDR3 nucleotides are TGTGCCAGCAACATTGGGACAGCGGACAATCAGCCCCAGCATTTT. Its protein is CASNIGTADNQPQHF.

The chain carries TRBV6-1 and TRBJ1-6; D uncertain. CDR1 is MNHNS, CDR2 SASEGT, per germline. The ends were cut back, 2 bases at V and 2 bases at J, with 10 bases in the middle. This CDR3 is 16 amino acids long. The CDR3 sequence: CASSEIPGAYNSPLHF. In nucleotides, the CDR3 is TGTGCCAGCAGTGAAATCCCCGGGGCCTATAATTCACCCCTCCACTTT.

The chain has TRBV10-3 and TRBJ1-5; D possibly corresponds to TRBD1 (5 bases). Deletions cut 0 bases from V and 7 bases from J, with 10 bases between. The CDR3 runs to 14 residues. The germline V gene encodes CDR1 ENHRY and CDR2 SYGVKD. CDR3 in amino acids: CAISESGQGQPQHF. CDR3 DNA sequence: TGTGCCATCAGTGAGTCGGGTCAGGGACAGCCCCAGCATTTT.

This chain uses TRBV6-4 with TRBJ1-6; TRBD1 is a possible D gene (5 bases). The CDR3 spans 13 residues. The V end lost 10 bases, the J end lost 1 base, and 8 bases lay between the germline ends. Germline V gene sequence: CDR1 MRHNA, CDR2 SNTAGT. The CDR3 nucleotides are TGTGCCAACCAGGGTTCCTATAATTCACCCCTCCACTTT. Protein sequence: CANQGSYNSPLHF.

The rearrangement links TRBV28 to TRBJ2-6, with D tentatively TRBD1 (5 bases). The ends were cut back, 6 bases at V and 2 bases at J, with 11 bases in the middle. Germline lookup yields CDR1 MDHEN and CDR2 SYDVKM. CDR3 size: 15 residues. The CDR3 DNA follows: TGTGCCAGCAGCCCGCAGGGAACTGGGGCCAACGTCCTGACTTTC. It specifies CASSPQGTGANVLTF.

This sequence joins TRBV10-3 and TRBJ2-1, with 9 nucleotides matching TRBD2. Germline CDR1 is ENHRY and CDR2 is SYGVKD. The ends lost 4 bases at V and 9 bases at J; junction bases unmatched: 4. The CDR3 loop spans 13 amino acids. In nucleotides, the CDR3 is TGTGCCATCAGTGTCCAGCGGGAGGCTGAGCAGTTCTTC. Protein product: CAISVQREAEQFF.

This chain connects TRBV2 to TRBJ1-1, with D possibly being TRBD1 (5 bases). Looked up from germline, CDR1 is SNHLY and CDR2 is FYNNEI. V dropped 9 bases and J dropped 11 bases, with 22 bases sitting between them. The CDR3 totals 13 residues. CDR3 in DNA: TGTGCCAGGCACGACAGCTCCGGAGAAATCGCTTTCTTT. Its protein product is CARHDSSGEIAFF.

The chain carries TRBV27 and TRBJ1-1, with D possibly matching TRBD1 (6 bases). The germline V gene has CDR1 MNHEY and CDR2 SMNVEV (reference sequence). V shed 6 bases and J shed 4 bases, with 18 bases lying between them. The CDR3 is 15 amino acids. The CDR3 is CASRTQGKGPTEAFF. DNA for the CDR3: TGTGCCAGCAGGACACAGGGAAAAGGACCCACTGAAGCTTTCTTT.

This clone was seen a handful of times. DNA for the CDR3: TGTGCCAGCAGCAGGGCGGTAGGGACTGAAGCTTTCTTT. This sequence encodes CASSRAVGTEAFF. V gene TRBV27 combines with J gene TRBJ1-1; a possible D gene is TRBD1 (5 bases). This CDR3 is 13 amino acids long. The V and J ends lost 6 bases and 5 bases respectively, with 13 bases between them. CDR1 and CDR2 from the germline V gene are MNHEY and SMNVEV (reference sequence).